What follows are 26 T cell receptor beta chains derived from one specimen sequenced in a study of molecular identifiers for immune sequencing clone quantification. TCRdb called the PCR reads again in MiXCR, with one record for every CDR3 protein. The data hold just under 650,000 distinct CDR3 sequences, with 20% observed a single time. The sequenced material came from naive CD8+ T cells from blood, with Jurkat cell RNA spiked in. Subset described: FACS-sorted CD8+CD4-CCR7+CD45RA+ naive T cells. All receptors derive from a human donor in good health. Some libraries in this study had Jurkat cell RNA spiked in.

This clonotype was counted many times. The chain carries TRBV5-1 and TRBJ2-5, with 13 positions matching TRBD2. The CDR3 has 19 amino acids. The junction had 13 bases not matched to a gene; V was cut back by 4 bases and J by 1 base. From germline, CDR1 is SGHRS and CDR2 YFSETQ. The CDR3 DNA is TGCGCCAGCAGCCCCAGACTAGCGGGAGGCCCAGCACCCCAAGAGACCCAGTACTTC. It is translated as CASSPRLAGGPAPQETQYF.

Concerning this clonotype: This could be a read error, since a much larger clone is one nucleotide away. In DNA form, the CDR3 reads TGTGCCGGCAGTTCACCTTATAGCGGGAGCTCCTACAATGAGCAGTTCTTC. Its protein product is CAGSSPYSGSSYNEQFF. V gene TRBV28 combines with J gene TRBJ2-1; TRBD2 matches 9 bases. Germline loops: CDR1 MDHEN, CDR2 SYDVKM. The CDR3 is made up of 17 amino acids. Supplemented by reference TRBV28 and TRBJ2-1, the full variable domain reads DVKVTQSSRYLVKRTGEKVFLECVQDMDHENMFWYRQDPGLGLRLIYFSYDVKMKEKGDIPEGYSVSREKKERFSLILESASTNQTSMYLCAGSSPYSGSSYNEQFFGPGTRLTVL.

This clonotype was detected many times. CDR3 nucleotide sequence: TGTGCCAGCAGTTCACTAGCGGCCCTCTACGAGCAGTACTTC. Amino acids: CASSSLAALYEQYF. The chain links TRBV27 to TRBJ2-7; 8 bases match TRBD2. In germline, CDR1 is MNHEY, CDR2 SMNVEV (reference sequence). This CDR3 comprises 14 residues. The ends lost 4 bases at V and 3 bases at J; junction bases unmatched: 5.

This clonotype was picked up many times. The chain is built from TRBV6-5 and TRBJ1-4; no definite D call. The CDR3 spans 15 residues. V shed 6 bases and J shed 4 bases, with 15 bases lying between them. Per germline, CDR1 MNHEY and CDR2 SVGAGI. The CDR3 here is CASSPVVRLNEKLFF. CDR3 nucleotide sequence: TGTGCCAGCAGCCCGGTGGTACGGCTTAATGAAAAACTGTTTTTT.

The genes are TRBV6-2 or TRBV6-3 and TRBJ2-7; D uncertain. The CDR3 has 15 amino acids. V lost 5 bases and J lost 0, with 14 bases in between. In germline, CDR1 is MNHEY, CDR2 SVGEGT. The CDR3 loop is CASSVAGRSSYEQYF. In nucleotides, the CDR3 is TGTGCCAGCAGTGTCGCTGGGCGGAGCTCCTACGAGCAGTACTTC.

Notes on this clonotype: A much larger clone lies a single base off, so this may be a read error. J is TRBJ2-3 and V is TRBV5-6, with 10 bases that match TRBD2. V was clipped by 3 bases and J by 2 bases; unmatched bases: 9. In germline, CDR1 is SGHDT, CDR2 YYEEEE. There are 17 residues in the CDR3. The chain's CDR3 is CASSWMTSGSSTDTQYF. CDR3 coding DNA: TGTGCCAGCAGCTGGATGACTAGCGGGTCCTCCACAGATACGCAGTATTTT. Together with reference TRBV5-6 and TRBJ2-3, the CDR3 gives the full variable domain: DAGVTQSPTHLIKTRGQQVTLRCSPKSGHDTVSWYQQALGQGPQFIFQYYEEEERQRGNFPDRFSGHQFPNYSSELNVNALLLGDSALYLCASSWMTSGSSTDTQYFGPGTRLTVL.

The V and J genes are TRBV24-1 and TRBJ1-2; D might be TRBD1 (6 bases). Germline V CDR1 and CDR2: KGHDR, SFDVKD. The CDR3 has 12 amino acids. V was shortened by 9 bases and J by 8 bases, with 15 bases between the two germline ends. The CDR3 region has the DNA TGTGCCACCCTCACAGGGATTGGAGGCTACACCTTC. Protein: CATLTGIGGYTF.

This chain connects TRBV20-1 to TRBJ2-7, with D tentatively TRBD1 (6 bases). This CDR3 comprises 13 residues. Germline lookup yields CDR1 DFQATT and CDR2 SNEGSKA (reference sequence). Trimming took off 6 bases at V and 2 bases at J, with 14 bases between the two ends. CDR3 sequence: CSAIPRTAYEQYF. CDR3 coding DNA: TGCAGTGCAATACCTCGGACAGCCTACGAGCAGTACTTC.

V usage is TRBV28 and J usage is TRBJ1-1; D is unresolved. Trimming removed 7 bases from V and 1 base from J, with 10 bases in between. The V gene's germline CDR1 is MDHEN and CDR2 SYDVKM. The CDR3 covers 13 residues. This chain's CDR3 is CASNPGENTEAFF. The CDR3 DNA is TGTGCCAGCAATCCTGGTGAGAACACTGAAGCTTTCTTT.

The chain recombines TRBV12-3 or TRBV12-4 with TRBJ2-1; 8 bases match TRBD1. Germline trimming cut 5 bases from V and 7 bases from J; bases unmatched to any gene: 4. The CDR3 has 13 residues. CDR3: CASSTYRGNEQFF. CDR3 nucleotide sequence: TGTGCCAGCAGTACATACAGGGGGAATGAGCAGTTCTTC.

This clonotype came up a few times. This chain uses TRBV12-3 or TRBV12-4 with TRBJ2-5; D call uncertain. The CDR3 totals 14 residues. The V end was cut by 4 bases, the J end by 4 bases, with 13 bases between. CDR3 amino acids: CASSSTRAGETQYF. Written as DNA, the CDR3 is TGTGCCAGCAGTTCGACACGGGCAGGAGAGACCCAGTACTTC.

This clonotype was observed at least ten times. The DNA of the CDR3 is TGTGCCAGCACACCGGGACTCAGCTCCTACAATGAGCAGTTCTTC. Translation gives CASTPGLSSYNEQFF. The chain has TRBV6-2 or TRBV6-3 and TRBJ2-1; weak D call: TRBD2 (6 bases). V gave up 7 bases and J gave up 0 bases, with 13 bases separating them. The CDR3 is made up of 15 amino acids. Germline V gives CDR1 MNHEY, CDR2 SVGEGT.

This clonotype was detected ten times or more. The rearrangement uses TRBV12-3 or TRBV12-4 and TRBJ2-5, with 8 bases fitting TRBD1. V dropped 5 bases and J dropped 2; count of bases not matched to a gene: 7. This CDR3 is built from 15 residues. The CDR3 DNA reads as TGTGCCAGCAGTAGAGAGGACAGGGAGCAAGAGACCCAGTACTTC. As protein: CASSREDREQETQYF.

Note on this clonotype: A single base separates this from a much larger clone, so it may be a read error. The chain employs TRBV20-1 and TRBJ2-7; TRBD1 aligns across 9 bases. There are 14 residues in the CDR3. The V gene's germline CDR1 is DFQATT and CDR2 SNEGSKA (reference sequence). CDR3 loop: CSARDHRGPYEQHF. CDR3 DNA sequence: TGCAGTGCTAGAGACCACAGGGGGCCTTACGAGCAGCACTTC.

A word on this clonotype: A read error may explain this, as a much larger clone is one base away. DNA of the CDR3: TGCGCCAGCAGCCAAGGACAGTCCAACTCCTACGAGCAGTACTTC. Protein product: CASSQGQSNSYEQYF. The chain is built from TRBV4-3 and TRBJ2-7, with D maybe TRBD1 (5 bases). The CDR3 is 15 amino acids. Germline lookup yields CDR1 LGHNA and CDR2 YSLEER. Trimming removed 1 base at V and 0 bases at J, with 10 bases between.

This clonotype was counted ten times or more. The chain recombines TRBV30 with TRBJ2-6; D gene uncertain. CDR1 GTSNPN and CDR2 SVGIG come from the germline V gene (reference sequence). The length of the CDR3 is 11 residues. CDR3 amino acids: CAGWGANVLTF. CDR3 DNA sequence: TGTGCGGGGTGGGGGGCCAACGTCCTGACTTTC.

This clonotype was counted at least ten times. This chain joins TRBV20-1 and TRBJ2-3, with TRBD2 matching 10 bases. The germline V gene encodes CDR1 DFQATT and CDR2 SNEGSKA (reference sequence). The CDR3 is 17 amino acids. V trimming: 1 base; J trimming: 4 bases; junction bases outside the gene matches: 11. The CDR3 loop reads CSARAWASGSGADTQYF. The CDR3 nucleotides are TGCAGTGCTAGAGCGTGGGCTAGCGGGAGTGGTGCAGATACGCAGTATTTT.

This clonotype was counted between two and nine times. The rearrangement uses TRBV19 and TRBJ2-5, with unresolved D. The V end lost 4 bases, the J end lost 5 bases, and 14 bases lay between the germline ends. The CDR3 is 14 amino acids. In germline, CDR1 is LNHDA, CDR2 SQIVND (reference sequence). The CDR3 region has the DNA TGTGCCAGTAGTACACCAGGCTATTTGGAGACCCAGTACTTC. Its protein product is CASSTPGYLETQYF.

As for this clonotype: A read error may explain this, as a much larger clone is one base away. This rearrangement joins TRBV28 to TRBJ2-3; 10 positions match TRBD2. The CDR3 length is 17 residues. The germline CDR1 and CDR2 sequences are MDHEN and SYDVKM. V lost 5 bases, J lost 2 bases, and 10 bases stayed unmatched. CDR3 sequence: CASSIFPSGRITDTQYF. CDR3 DNA: TGTGCCAGCAGTATCTTCCCTAGCGGGAGAATCACAGATACGCAGTATTTT.

As to this clonotype: The CDR3 does not close with the conserved phenylalanine or tryptophan, likely indicating a read error. The V and J genes are TRBV6-5 and TRBJ2-7; D gene unclear. CDR1 is MNHEY and CDR2 is SVGAGI in the germline V gene. Trimming removed 0 bases at V and 2 bases at J, with 5 bases between. The CDR3 runs to 13 residues. The CDR3 protein is CASSYSRAYEQYL. The CDR3 DNA sequence: TGTGCCAGCAGTTACTCACGGGCCTACGAGCAGTACCTC.

This clonotype was counted at least ten times. The chain couples TRBV19 to TRBJ2-7, with 7 bases fitting TRBD1. This CDR3 comprises 13 residues. Germline V lookup: CDR1 LNHDA, CDR2 SQIVND (reference sequence). V gave up 5 bases and J gave up 7 bases; unmatched junction bases: 8. In nucleotides, the CDR3 is TGTGCCAGTAGTCTCGGGACAGTGGGTGAGCAGTACTTC. Protein sequence: CASSLGTVGEQYF.

In its sample, this clonotype was seen once. A junction boundary mismatches the germline segment, possibly from a read error. V and J are TRBV6-5 and TRBJ2-6, with a possible D match to TRBD2 (5 bases). CDR1 is MNHEY, CDR2 SVGAGI, per germline. CDR3 length equals 16 residues. The CDR3 sequence: CVSTTAGSSGANVLTF. In nucleotides, the CDR3 is TGTGTCAGCACCACTGCTGGGAGCTCTGGGGCCAACGTCCTGACTTTC.

This clonotype occurred many times. V is TRBV4-3 and J is TRBJ1-1, with D perhaps TRBD1 (6 bases). Germline loops: CDR1 LGHNA, CDR2 YSLEER. The CDR3 runs to 20 residues. V lost 0 bases, J lost 3 bases, and 26 bases lay in between. CDR3 region: CASSQDVRFGGPAFYTEAFF. CDR3 sequence (DNA): TGCGCCAGCAGCCAAGATGTAAGGTTTGGGGGGCCCGCGTTTTACACTGAAGCTTTCTTT.

This clonotype was seen ten or more times. The chain uses TRBV4-3 and TRBJ1-1; possibly TRBD1 for D (6 bases). Trimming pared 0 bases from V and 0 bases from J, leaving 14 bases between. The CDR3 totals 17 residues. CDR1 and CDR2 from the germline V gene are LGHNA and YSLEER. This CDR3 is CASSQDRGGGMNTEAFF. CDR3 DNA: TGCGCCAGCAGCCAAGATCGGGGAGGGGGGATGAACACTGAAGCTTTCTTT.

The chain links TRBV25-1 to TRBJ1-6; 7 positions agree with TRBD1. Germline V lookup: CDR1 MGHDK, CDR2 SYGVNS. The length of the CDR3 is 15 residues. Germline trimming cut 3 bases from V and 6 bases from J; bases unmatched to any gene: 5. The CDR3 sequence: CASSDGTVGNSPLHF. The CDR3 coding sequence is TGTGCCAGCAGTGACGGGACAGTTGGTAATTCACCCCTCCACTTT. Using reference TRBV25-1 and TRBJ1-6 for the parts outside the CDR3, the full variable domain is EADIYQTPRYLVIGTGKKITLECSQTMGHDKMYWYQQDPGMELHLIHYSYGVNSTEKGDLSSESTVSRIRTEHFPLTLESARPSHTSQYLCASSDGTVGNSPLHFGNGTRLTVT.

This clonotype was observed a few times. This chain uses TRBV9 with TRBJ2-7, with a weak D call TRBD2 (5 bases). Trimming pared 1 base from V and 5 bases from J, leaving 10 bases between. CDR3 length: 13 residues. Germline CDR1 SGDLS, CDR2 YYNGEE. The CDR3: CASSVNGIDEQYF. The CDR3 nucleotides are TGTGCCAGCAGCGTAAACGGGATAGACGAGCAGTACTTC. The variable domain in full, with the rest retrieved from reference TRBV9 and TRBJ2-7, is DSGVTQTPKHLITATGQRVTLRCSPRSGDLSVYWYQQSLDQGLQFLIQYYNGEERAKGNILERFSAQQFPDLHSELNLSSLELGDSALYFCASSVNGIDEQYFGPGTRLTVT.